This TCR beta chain was captured by sequencing in a study of blood T cell repertoires in COVID-19. Study in general: Acute-phase and convalescent COVID-19 samples originated in the United States, Italy and Spain. T cells, B-cell-depleted T cells, or PBMCs provided the cDNA or gDNA that served as material.

Original processing methods: Reference gene primers were amplified, and this amplification served to estimate nucleated cell counts. Clones were read by immunoSEQ multiplex PCR, and TCRdb kept only the in-frame ones, dropping some. V and J calls and clone size come straight from that table; D and trimming were deduced from the DNA. The table records approximately 150,000 clones, approximately 88% of them present only once. CDR1 is MNHEY, CDR2 SVGAGI, per germline. This CDR3 comprises 13 residues. V dropped 6 bases and J dropped 5; count of bases not matched to a gene: 5. The V and J genes are TRBV6-5 and TRBJ2-3, with 7 nucleotides matching TRBD1. This TCR came from a man aged 60-69 years with active or convalescent COVID-19. What was sequenced was peripheral blood. CDR3 sequence reads: CASSQDREDTQYF. Here the CDR3 DNA reads TGTGCCAGCAGCCAAGACAGGGAAGATACGCAGTATTTT.